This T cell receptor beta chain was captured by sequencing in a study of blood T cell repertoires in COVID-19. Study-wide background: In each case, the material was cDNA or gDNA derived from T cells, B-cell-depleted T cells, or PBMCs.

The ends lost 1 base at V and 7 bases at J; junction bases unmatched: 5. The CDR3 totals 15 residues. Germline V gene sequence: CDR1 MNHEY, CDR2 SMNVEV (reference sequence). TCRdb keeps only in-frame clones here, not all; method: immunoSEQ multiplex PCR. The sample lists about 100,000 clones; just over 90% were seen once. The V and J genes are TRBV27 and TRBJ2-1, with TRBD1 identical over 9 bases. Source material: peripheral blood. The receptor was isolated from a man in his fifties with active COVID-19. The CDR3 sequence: CASSLLGTGMNEQFF. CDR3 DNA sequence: TGTGCCAGCAGTTTATTAGGGACAGGGATGAATGAGCAGTTCTTC.